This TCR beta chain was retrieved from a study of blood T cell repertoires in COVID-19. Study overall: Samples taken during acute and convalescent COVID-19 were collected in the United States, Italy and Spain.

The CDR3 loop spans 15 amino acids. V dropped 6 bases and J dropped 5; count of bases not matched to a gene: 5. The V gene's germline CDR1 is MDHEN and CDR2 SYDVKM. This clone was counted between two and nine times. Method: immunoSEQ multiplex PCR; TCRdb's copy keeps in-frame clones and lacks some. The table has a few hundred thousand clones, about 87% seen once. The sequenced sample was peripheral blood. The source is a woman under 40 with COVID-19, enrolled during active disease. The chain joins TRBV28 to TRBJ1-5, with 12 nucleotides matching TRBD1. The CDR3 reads CASSPGTGGYQPQHF. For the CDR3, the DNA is TGTGCCAGCAGCCCCGGGACAGGGGGCTATCAGCCCCAGCATTTT.